This T cell receptor beta chain was found in a study of T cell responses to AZD1222 COVID-19 vaccine (dated by TCRdb to 2020 to 2023). General notes on the study: AZD1222 recipients given second doses at about 4 weeks or at about 12 weeks were pooled, since spike-specific TCR depth and breadth were not found to differ between the two schedules. A total of under 250 trial participants underwent TCR sequencing, of whom roughly 210 had received two doses of AZD1222 and about 25 had received two doses of the MenACWY control vaccine. Trial participants were enrolled into age subgroups of 18-55, 56-69 and 70-plus years, which contained 148, 28 and 57 TCR-sequenced participants, respectively.

Notes on this clone: No cognate antigen has been identified for it. Per-base quality was not reported, and no clone a single base away is much larger than it.

The intended sense of this specimen's time point label: baseline before first vaccination. The vaccinee samples were drawn from two UK trials, COV001 and COV002, one of which was a single-blind randomized controlled phase 2/3 trial testing AZD1222 (ChAdOx1 nCoV-19) in healthy adults. For TCRbeta chain sequencing, PBMC samples were collected from trial participants at day 0 and at day 28 after the second dose. Broad study findings and their caveats: Participants were mostly white British and included more females than males, and it was suggested by the authors that clonal diversity may have been underestimated. CD4 TCRs associated with the vaccine covered the entire spike protein, and the dominant responses were in regions 160-218 and 743-854. Nearly half of unique spike-specific TCRs reportedly recognized epitopes outside regions mutated in the B.1.351 and B.1.1.7 variants. In the small 56-69-year group, the increase in depth fell short of significance, most likely because of low power. Only a handful of AZD1222 recipients were SARS-CoV-2 seropositive at baseline, limiting conclusions about previously exposed vaccinees. After two AZD1222 doses, both the breadth and the depth of spike-specific TCRs were significantly higher than at day 0 and than in MenACWY recipients. Because no samples from the day 14 peak response were available, repertoires could be characterized only after the peak T cell response.

The CDR3 regions of human TCRbeta chains were subjected to immunosequencing. As for how the authors treated the data: Repertoire TCRs were matched against a reference library of SARS-CoV-2-specific TCRs generated with the MIRA antigen-specificity platform. Breadth was defined as the fraction of unique TCRs that were SARS-CoV-2-associated. Depth was defined as the fraction of total T cells that were SARS-CoV-2-associated. Using the MIRA data, each spike-specific TCR was assigned both to the spike region to which the TCR was reactive and to a CD4 or CD8 class. Log10-transformed breadth and depth values were compared by one-way ANOVA with Sidak's multiple comparisons tests. TCRdb limited this immuneACCESS table to in-frame rearrangements with V and J called. A share of clones is missing; checked studies link under half to unresolved V genes, and the rest is unexplained. The V and J calls and clone size are taken from that table; D and trimming were inferred from the DNA. The sample profile shows around 150,000 clones; about nine tenths of them were found once. The ten largest clonotypes hold 3.4% of the sample.

Taken from the germline V gene, the CDR1 and CDR2 loops are SNHLY and FYNNEI. V lost 6 bases and J lost 5 bases; the stretch between them is 19 bases long. From the cysteine through the phenylalanine, the CDR3 covers 15 amino acids. Of the read, only the CDR3 DNA is kept; its 45 bases are in frame from base 1. The chain links TRBV2 with TRBJ1-1; possibly the D gene is TRBD1, per 6 matching bases. Sequenced material: peripheral blood, taken on day 0 of AZD1222 vaccination. The source of this sequence is an adult in good health. The CDR3 sequence is CASRQGRGGGTEAFF. In nucleotide form, the sequence is TGTGCCAGCAGGCAGGGCAGGGGCGGGGGTACTGAAGCTTTCTTT.